The 8 T cell receptor beta chains in this list originate from one sample, sequenced in a study of preoperative IRX-2 immunotherapy in early breast cancer. Treatment here: preoperative locoregional IRX-2 cytokine immunotherapy. Data came from immunoSEQ multiplex PCR; TCRdb stores just in-frame clones and leaves some out. Here the sample spans roughly 62,000 clones, approximately 94% being singletons. The sample was collected from a patient treated with IRX-2 immunotherapy. The receptors derive from a human donor with breast cancer.

This sequence joins TRBV19 and TRBJ2-3; D is unclear. V shed 2 bases and J shed 4 bases, with 10 bases lying between them. CDR3 length: 14 residues. The germline CDR1 and CDR2 sequences are LNHDA and SQIVND (reference sequence). CDR3 in DNA: TGTGCCAGTAGTATACACCCCTCTTCAGATACGCAGTATTTT. Encoded protein: CASSIHPSSDTQYF.

This chain uses TRBV2 with TRBJ2-1; D remains unclear. The germline V and J ends were trimmed by 1 base and 0 bases, with 7 bases remaining between them. Germline CDR1 is SNHLY and CDR2 is FYNNEI. The length of the CDR3 is 15 residues. CDR3: CASSEDGYSYNEQFF. CDR3 DNA sequence: TGTGCCAGCAGTGAAGACGGCTACTCCTACAATGAGCAGTTCTTC. The whole variable domain, remainder taken from reference TRBV2 and TRBJ2-1, is EPEVTQTPSHQVTQMGQEVILRCVPISNHLYFYWYRQILGQKVEFLVSFYNNEISEKSEIFDDQFSVERPDGSNFTLKIRSTKLEDSAMYFCASSEDGYSYNEQFFGPGTRLTVL.

The genes are TRBV4-3 and TRBJ2-2; 7 bases match TRBD1. From germline, CDR1 is LGHNA and CDR2 YSLEER. The CDR3 length is 19 residues. The V gene end was trimmed by 1 base and the J gene end by 5 bases; junction bases not matched to a gene: 16. This chain's CDR3 is CASSQVYRVSGGVTGELFF. Written as DNA, the CDR3 is TGCGCCAGCAGCCAAGTTTATAGGGTTTCAGGGGGAGTTACCGGGGAGCTGTTTTTT.

This chain uses TRBV19 with TRBJ1-1; D unresolved. This CDR3 comprises 14 residues. V was shortened by 3 bases and J by 2 bases, with 10 bases between the two germline ends. Germline CDR1 is LNHDA and CDR2 is SQIVND (reference sequence). CDR3 DNA: TGTGCCAGTAGTATTATCCAGGATAACACTGAAGCTTTCTTT. This sequence encodes CASSIIQDNTEAFF. Using reference TRBV19 and TRBJ1-1 for the parts outside the CDR3, the full variable domain is DGGITQSPKYLFRKEGQNVTLSCEQNLNHDAMYWYRQDPGQGLRLIYYSQIVNDFQKGDIAEGYSVSREKKESFPLTVTSAQKNPTAFYLCASSIIQDNTEAFFGQGTRLTVV.

The rearrangement links TRBV19 to TRBJ2-3, with D unresolved. The CDR3 has 15 amino acids. Germline V CDR1 and CDR2: LNHDA, SQIVND (reference sequence). V lost 0 bases, J lost 8 bases, and 15 bases lay in between. The CDR3 region has the DNA TGTGCCAGTAGTATAGACCCCCCCCTGGCGCTTACGCAGTATTTT. This codes for CASSIDPPLALTQYF.

J is TRBJ2-7 and V is TRBV9; 7 bases match TRBD1. The germline V gene encodes CDR1 SGDLS and CDR2 YYNGEE. This CDR3 is 16 amino acids long. V lost 1 base to trimming and J lost 0 bases; unmatched junction nucleotides: 7. This chain's CDR3 is CASSVRDRDSSYEQYF. In DNA, the CDR3 is TGTGCCAGCAGCGTACGAGACAGGGATAGCTCCTACGAGCAGTACTTC.

This clone has just one count. The chain links TRBV4-3 to TRBJ2-5; D tentatively reads TRBD1 or TRBD2 (5 bases each). The DNA end is a closer match to TRBJ2-7, so the J assignment may be wrong. The CDR3 extends over 15 amino acids. CDR1 LGHNA and CDR2 YSLEER come from the germline V gene. The CDR3 region is CASSRIRDGFHEQYF. The DNA of the CDR3 is TGCGCCAGCAGCCGGATCCGGGACGGGTTCCACGAGCAGTACTTC.

The J gene is TRBJ1-6, the V gene TRBV27; D uncertain. CDR1 is MNHEY and CDR2 is SMNVEV in the germline V gene (reference sequence). The CDR3 extends over 13 amino acids. V shed 6 bases and J shed 8 bases, with 11 bases lying between them. In DNA, the CDR3 is TGTGCCAGCAGAGAGGAGAGTTATTCACCCCTCCACTTT. This translates into CASREESYSPLHF.